Below, 8 T cell receptor beta chains from the same sample are listed, as sequenced in a study of a mutant IDH1 vaccine in newly diagnosed glioma. Their antigen targets remain unknown. TCRdb's copy holds only in-frame clones and misses some; the assay was immunoSEQ multiplex PCR. The table shows around 60,000 clones, with approximately 84% occurring only once. The time point here: week 11, during vaccination. Vaccination used 300 ug of mutant IDH1 20-mer peptide per dose, with topical imiquimod. The sequencing here drew on PBMCs, taken from a glioma patient whose treatment included an IDH1 peptide vaccine. The source is a woman aged 45-59 years with glioma.

This clone was found a few times. The chain employs TRBV7-9 and TRBJ1-6; D is ambiguous. CDR1 and CDR2 (germline): SEHNR, FQNEAQ (reference sequence). CDR3 size: 13 residues. V was trimmed by 1 base and J by 9 bases, leaving 7 bases between them. CDR3 protein: CASSLGFGSPLHF. As DNA, the CDR3 is TGTGCCAGCAGCTTAGGGTTCGGTTCACCCCTCCACTTT.

The rearrangement joins TRBV6-1 to TRBJ1-2, with 7 bases that match TRBD1. CDR3 length: 13 amino acids. V shed 5 bases, J shed 6 bases, and the junction held 6 bases outside the gene matches. The germline V gene has CDR1 MNHNS and CDR2 SASEGT. CDR3 bases: TGTGCCAGCAGTCAGGGGGGGAGAGATGGCTACACCTTC. It translates to CASSQGGRDGYTF.

The chain joins TRBV5-1 to TRBJ1-1; 7 bases agree with TRBD1. CDR1 and CDR2 from the germline V gene are SGHRS and YFSETQ. The CDR3 is made up of 17 amino acids. With V trimmed by 2 bases and J by 7 bases, 17 bases remained unmatched. The CDR3 region is CASSFSPGTASGGEAFF. Here the CDR3 DNA reads TGCGCCAGCAGCTTTTCCCCCGGGACAGCGAGCGGCGGTGAAGCTTTCTTT.

This chain connects TRBV4-2 to TRBJ1-2, with TRBD1 as a possible D gene (6 bases). Germline lookup yields CDR1 LGHNA and CDR2 YNFKEQ. This CDR3 comprises 13 residues. V was cut by 6 bases and J by 5 bases, with 13 bases left in between. The CDR3 protein is CASRRTAGYGYTF. The CDR3 coding sequence is TGTGCCAGCAGAAGGACAGCGGGGTATGGCTACACCTTC.

This clone has only a few counts. This chain connects TRBV4-3 to TRBJ1-1, with 7 bases fitting TRBD1. Germline loops: CDR1 LGHNA, CDR2 YSLEER. The CDR3 runs 15 residues. Unmatched junction bases numbered 3, after V lost 2 bases and J lost 0 bases. CDR3: CASSQQGGMNTEAFF. CDR3 nucleotides: TGCGCCAGCAGCCAACAGGGGGGAATGAACACTGAAGCTTTCTTT.

CDR3 loop: CASRKTGTDMNTEAFF. In nucleotides, the CDR3 is TGTGCCAGCAGGAAAACTGGCACAGACATGAACACTGAAGCTTTCTTT. The chain recombines TRBV7-3 with TRBJ1-1; no clear D gene. The CDR3 has 16 residues. Trimming pared 6 bases from V and 0 bases from J, leaving 17 bases between. Germline CDR1 reads SGHTA; CDR2 reads FQGTGA. Filled out from reference TRBV7-3 and TRBJ1-1, the complete variable domain reads GAGVSQTPSNKVTEKGKYVELRCDPISGHTALYWYRQSLGQGPEFLIYFQGTGAADDSGLPNDRFFAVRPEGSVSTLKIQRTERGDSAVYLCASRKTGTDMNTEAFFGQGTRLTVV.

The chain is built from TRBV7-3 and TRBJ2-1, with D perhaps TRBD2 (6 bases). From germline, CDR1 is SGHTA and CDR2 FQGTGA. The CDR3 is made up of 15 amino acids. V was pared by 2 bases and J by 6 bases, with 14 bases between. CDR3: CASSLSRGTGNEQFF. For the CDR3, the DNA is TGTGCCAGCAGCTTATCGCGGGGCACCGGCAATGAGCAGTTCTTC.

J is TRBJ1-6 and V is TRBV7-8, with 7 nucleotides matching TRBD1. V was clipped by 5 bases and J by 9 bases; unmatched bases: 13. The germline V gene encodes CDR1 SGHVS and CDR2 FQNEAQ. The CDR3 loop spans 16 amino acids. CDR3 loop: CASSPGGGTVSSPLHF. CDR3 DNA sequence: TGTGCCAGCAGCCCTGGTGGGGGGACAGTAAGTTCACCCCTCCACTTT.